The 25 T cell receptor beta chains reported below all come from one sample, sequenced in a study of T cells in women clearing cervical HPV infection. Here immunoSEQ multiplex PCR was the method, and the copy in TCRdb shows in-frame clones only, minus some. This sample's table has 22,000 or so clones. Specimen: blood buffy coat. The receptors stem from a woman between 18 and 69 years old with a cervical HPV16 infection that either progressed to CIN3+ or cleared (not recorded which).

About this clone itself: The sequence runs out 3 residues before the end of the CDR3; the remainder is reconstructed from the germline J gene. V usage is TRBV7-9 and J usage is TRBJ2-4; tentatively, D is TRBD1 (6 bases). The CDR3 has 14 residues. The germline CDR1 and CDR2 sequences are SEHNR and FQNEAQ (reference sequence). The CDR3 sequence is CASSLGGRGYGQYF. The CDR3 DNA, read in part, is TGTGCCAGCAGCTTAGGGGGCAGGGGCTATGGT.

Concerning this clone: Coverage ceases 3 residues before the CDR3 finishes, and the germline J gene fills in the end. The chain recombines TRBV20-1 with TRBJ2-2; 8 positions match TRBD2. The CDR3 has 14 residues. V dropped 1 base and J dropped 4; count of bases not matched to a gene: 2. Looked up from germline, CDR1 is DFQATT and CDR2 is SNEGSKA (reference sequence). The covered CDR3 bases are TGCAGTGCTAGAGGCGGGAGGCGCACCGGGGAG. It codes for CSARGGRRTGE. The complete CDR3 protein is CSARGGRRTGELFF.

Of note for this clone: The read finishes 3 residues shy of the CDR3 end, and the germline J gene is used to complete it. The chain links TRBV30 to TRBJ1-1; TRBD1 is a possible D gene (6 bases). Trimming took 1 base from V and 0 from J, leaving 9 bases between them. CDR3 length equals 14 residues. The germline V gene has CDR1 GTSNPN and CDR2 SVGIG (reference sequence). Partial CDR3 DNA: TGTGCCTGGAGTGAGACAGGCATGAACACTGAA. Its protein is CAWSETGMNTE. The CDR3 in its entirety is CAWSETGMNTEAFF. Filled out from reference TRBV30 and TRBJ1-1, the complete variable domain reads SQTIHQWPATLVQPVGSPLSLECTVEGTSNPNLYWYRQAAGRGLQLLFYSVGIGQISSEVPQNLSASRPQDRQFILSSKKLLLSDSGFYLCAWSETGMNTEAFFGQGTRLTVV.

On this clone itself: The read comes to an end 3 residues before the CDR3 does, leaving the germline J gene to fill in the end. The gene calls are TRBV19 and TRBJ1-2; 8 bases are a match to TRBD1. The CDR3 runs to 13 residues. Germline V gene lookup returns CDR1 LNHDA and CDR2 SQIVND (reference sequence). The CDR3 spells CASSLGQGRDYTF. The CDR3 DNA, read in part, is TGTGCCAGTAGTCTTGGACAGGGCAGGGAC.

CDR3 region: CSARRRGDRYNEQFF. The part of the CDR3 DNA that was read is TGCAGTGCTAGACGGAGGGGCGACAGGTACAATGAG. V and J are TRBV20-1 and TRBJ2-1; either TRBD1 or TRBD2 may fit D (6 bases each). The read terminates 3 residues before the CDR3 end, so the remaining end is supplied by the germline J gene. The CDR3 contains 15 residues. V was pared by 2 bases and J by 4 bases, with 15 bases between. CDR1 and CDR2 (germline): DFQATT, SNEGSKA (reference sequence).

Concerning this clone itself: With the read ending 3 residues before the CDR3 end, the germline J gene is used to fill in that end. The chain recombines TRBV29-1 with TRBJ2-1; the match to TRBD1 covers 8 bases. CDR3 size: 14 residues. With 7 bases clipped from V and 7 bases from J, the junction kept 12 bases outside the gene matches. Germline CDR1 reads SQVTM; CDR2 reads ANQGSEA. CDR3 sequence: CSAMGQDQRNEQFF. The sequenced CDR3 bases are TGCAGCGCTATGGGACAGGATCAGCGAAATGAG.

CDR3: CASSHGTSGISTDTQYF. CDR3 bases read: TGCGCCAGCAGCCACGGGACTAGCGGGATTAGCACAGATACC. The chain couples TRBV10-1 to TRBJ2-5; 13 bases map to TRBD2. The read terminates 3 residues ahead of where the CDR3 ends, so the germline J gene completes it. This CDR3 region has 17 residues. The germline CDR1 and CDR2 sequences are WNHNN and SYGVQD (reference sequence).

CDR3 DNA, as far as it was read: TGTGCCAGCAGTGAACAGGGGGCGGGCTATGGC. The encoded protein is CASSEQGAGYG. The whole CDR3 region reads CASSEQGAGYGYTF. The rearrangement joins TRBV2 to TRBJ1-2; 8 bases map to TRBD1. The DNA ends 3 residues before the CDR3 does, and the rest of the CDR3 is filled in from the germline J gene. J gave up 4 bases and V 2 bases, and 3 bases lay outside the gene matches. The CDR3 runs to 14 residues. Germline CDR1 SNHLY, CDR2 FYNNEI.

About this clone: The read comes to an end 3 residues before the CDR3 does, leaving the germline J gene to fill in the end. The V gene is TRBV7-2, the J gene TRBJ2-2, with TRBD2 as a possible D gene (5 bases). CDR3 size: 14 residues. Per germline, CDR1 SGHTA and CDR2 FQGNSA. Partial CDR3 DNA: TGTGCCAGCAGCTTAGAGAGGCAGCGGTCCGAG. Protein: CASSLERQRSE. The full-length CDR3 reads as CASSLERQRSELFF.

A remark on this clone: Compared with germline, one end of the junction differs, possibly owing to a read error. The observed sequence ends 3 residues before the CDR3 terminus, with the missing tail filled in from the germline J gene. The identical CDR3 is also encoded by other nucleotide sequences in the sample. V and J are TRBV4-2 and TRBJ1-3; 7 bases map to TRBD1. There are 14 residues in the CDR3. Germline CDR1 and CDR2: LGHNA and YNFKEQ. The sequenced CDR3 bases are TGCGCCAGCAGCCAAGACCAGGGGGGAAACACA. It specifies CASSQDQGGNT. The entire CDR3 sequence reads CASSQDQGGNTIYF.

With respect to this clone: The read gets to within 3 residues of the CDR3 end, and the germline J gene fills in the rest. The rearrangement joins TRBV20-1 to TRBJ2-1; 10 nucleotides match TRBD2. Unmatched junction bases numbered 1, after V lost 3 bases and J lost 5 bases. The CDR3 has 13 residues. Per the germline V gene, CDR1 is DFQATT and CDR2 is SNEGSKA (reference sequence). CDR3 residues: CSARGTSDNEQFF. CDR3 bases read: TGCAGTGCTAGGGGGACTAGCGACAATGAG.

Concerning this clone: The read ends 3 residues early relative to the CDR3; the germline J gene fills the gap. V gene TRBV3-1 (or the pseudogene TRBV3-2) combines with J gene TRBJ2-1, with D unclear. CDR3 length equals 18 residues. CDR1 and CDR2 (germline): LGHDT, YNNKEL (reference sequence). V lost 1 base and J lost 0, with 16 bases in between. CDR3 DNA, as far as it was read: TGTGCCAGCAGCCAAGCGACGGCGGCACGGAGCTCCTACAATGAG. It encodes CASSQATAARSSYNE. The entire CDR3 protein reads CASSQATAARSSYNEQFF.

This CDR3 is CAISEGHQEKLFF. The covered CDR3 bases are TGTGCCATCAGTGAGGGCCATCAAGAAAAA. J is TRBJ1-4 and V is TRBV10-3, with D unclear. The observed sequence ends 3 residues before the CDR3 terminus, with the missing tail filled in from the germline J gene. CDR3 length: 13 residues. The V gene's germline CDR1 is ENHRY and CDR2 SYGVKD. V gave up 2 bases and J gave up 8 bases, with 9 bases separating them.

Note on this clone: A read error may produce the germline difference seen at one junction end. Coverage ceases 3 residues before the CDR3 finishes, and the germline J gene fills in the end. The chain is built from TRBV4-2 and TRBJ2-2; D is unclear. Germline assignment: CDR1 LGHNA and CDR2 YNFKEQ. The CDR3 consists of 14 residues. The part of the CDR3 DNA that was read is TGCGCCAGCAGCCTAAACACGAACACCGGGGAG. This gives the protein CASSLNTNTGE. In full, the CDR3 is CASSLNTNTGELFF.

Turning to this clone: The read falls 3 residues short of the CDR3 end, and the missing part is taken from the germline J gene. The chain is built from TRBV18 and TRBJ2-2, with a possible D match to TRBD1 (6 bases). CDR3 length equals 14 residues. Germline values: CDR1 KGHSH, CDR2 LQKENI. The sequenced part of the CDR3 DNA is TGTGCCAGCTCCTACGGGACAACGGATTCACCG. Translation gives CASSYGTTDSP. The full-length CDR3 reads as CASSYGTTDSPLFF.

Of note for this clone: The read falls 3 residues short of the CDR3 end, and the missing part is taken from the germline J gene. J is TRBJ2-3 and V is TRBV18, with D tentatively TRBD1 (6 bases). This CDR3 is built from 15 residues. Germline V lookup: CDR1 KGHSH, CDR2 LQKENI. The ends were cut back, 8 bases at V and 0 bases at J, with 15 bases in the middle. CDR3 bases read: TGTGCCAGCGCCCTTGACAGGCCAAGCACAGATACG. Its protein product is CASALDRPSTDT. The entire CDR3 sequence reads CASALDRPSTDTQYF.

Turning to this clone: The read terminates 3 residues before the CDR3 end, so the remaining end is supplied by the germline J gene. V usage is TRBV7-2 and J usage is TRBJ2-4; TRBD1 agrees at 8 bases. Germline V gives CDR1 SGHTA, CDR2 FQGNSA. There are 13 residues in the CDR3. CDR3 bases read: TGTGCCAGCAGCTCGACAGGGGATTATGGT. Translated: CASSSTGDYG. The complete CDR3 reads CASSSTGDYGQYF.

Of note for this clone: The CDR3 is cut off 3 residues early in the read; its end comes from the germline J gene. The chain employs TRBV28 and TRBJ2-3, with D unresolved. CDR3 length: 14 amino acids. Germline V gives CDR1 MDHEN, CDR2 SYDVKM. V gave up 6 bases and J gave up 5 bases, with 15 bases separating them. CDR3 sequence: CASSLEGLEDTQYF. The part of the CDR3 DNA that was read is TGTGCCAGCAGCTTGGAAGGGCTCGAAGATACG.

Notes on this clone: The CDR3 goes on 3 residues after the read ends, and that part is filled in from the germline J gene. V usage is TRBV12-3 or TRBV12-4 and J usage is TRBJ2-5; D perhaps matches TRBD2 (5 bases). Trimming removed 3 bases at V and 4 bases at J, with 6 bases between. The CDR3 runs to 12 residues. The sequenced CDR3 bases are TGTGCCAGCAGTTTCGCGGGAGAGACC. Residues: CASSFAGET. From start to end, the CDR3 is CASSFAGETQYF.

Remarks on this clone: Sequencing ends 3 residues short of the CDR3 end; the germline J gene provides the rest. The rearrangement uses TRBV10-3 and TRBJ1-3; D is uncertain. Trimming took off 7 bases at V and 0 bases at J, with 7 bases between the two ends. This CDR3 contains 13 residues. In germline, CDR1 is ENHRY, CDR2 SYGVKD. The part of the CDR3 DNA that was read is TGTGCCATCAAGGGCGTCTCTGGAAACACC. Residues: CAIKGVSGNT. The full CDR3 reads CAIKGVSGNTIYF.

Regarding this clone: With the read ending 3 residues before the CDR3 end, the germline J gene is used to fill in that end. The V gene is TRBV27, the J gene TRBJ1-6; TRBD1 is a possible D gene (5 bases). Germline V lookup: CDR1 MNHEY, CDR2 SMNVEV (reference sequence). The CDR3 has 13 residues. V was clipped by 3 bases and J by 9 bases, with 9 bases between them. The CDR3: CASSFPQGSPLHF. The sequenced CDR3 bases are TGTGCCAGCAGTTTCCCCCAGGGTTCACCC.

Details on this clone: The read comes to an end 3 residues before the CDR3 does, leaving the germline J gene to fill in the end. V gene TRBV7-2 combines with J gene TRBJ2-1; possibly TRBD2 for D (5 bases). This CDR3 is built from 18 residues. Germline lookup yields CDR1 SGHTA and CDR2 FQGNSA. V lost 0 bases to trimming and J lost 6 bases, with 21 bases between them. CDR3 sequence: CASSLAFSRRRASNEQFF. The DNA read from the CDR3 is TGTGCCAGCAGCTTAGCGTTCTCTCGTCGGCGGGCCAGCAATGAG.

In the case of this clone: The read gets to within 3 residues of the CDR3 end, and the germline J gene fills in the rest. V gene TRBV2 combines with J gene TRBJ1-2, with a tentative D call TRBD1 (6 bases). CDR3 length: 12 residues. The V end was cut by 6 bases, the J end by 3 bases, with 8 bases between. CDR1 SNHLY and CDR2 FYNNEI come from the germline V gene. The sequenced CDR3 bases are TGTGCCAGCAGCTCAGGGGACTATGGC. Translated: CASSSGDYG. The entire CDR3 protein reads CASSSGDYGYTF.

In the case of this clone: From the germline J gene comes the end of the CDR3, since the read stops 3 residues before it. The gene calls are TRBV7-9 and TRBJ2-7, with TRBD1 as a possible D gene (6 bases). The germline V and J ends were trimmed by 5 bases and 3 bases, with 14 bases remaining between them. There are 14 residues in the CDR3. Germline CDR1 reads SEHNR; CDR2 reads FQNEAQ (reference sequence). The CDR3 loop is CASSHPDRNYEQYF. The covered CDR3 bases are TGTGCCAGCAGCCACCCGGACAGAAACTACGAG.

A word on this clone: The read ends 3 residues early relative to the CDR3; the germline J gene fills the gap. In the same sample, other DNA sequences code for this CDR3. The V call is TRBV20-1, the J call TRBJ2-5; a weak D match, TRBD1 (6 bases). The CDR3 extends over 12 amino acids. V shed 6 bases and J shed 4 bases, with 12 bases lying between them. Germline V CDR1 and CDR2: DFQATT, SNEGSKA (reference sequence). Partial CDR3 DNA: TGCAGTGCCCGGCTAGGGGGAGAGACC. Translated: CSARLGGET. The whole CDR3 reads CSARLGGETQYF.